Ten or more counts support the clone carrying this T cell receptor (beta chain). The ends were cut back, 4 bases at V and 5 bases at J, with 15 bases in the middle. Germline V gene data show CDR1 as LNHNV and CDR2 as YYDKDF (reference sequence). This CDR3 is 14 amino acids long. Semi-nested PCR with Nested Universal Primer A followed constant-region reverse priming of full-length variable regions. From the 5' RACE reads, TCRdb called clonotypes with MiXCR, one entry per CDR3 protein. The sample has about 32,000 distinct CDR3 sequences, approximately 25% seen once; the top ten hold roughly 4%. This chain uses TRBV15 with TRBJ2-7; D is undetermined. Sample: memory CD4+ T cells sorted from blood. Subset in this sample: memory CD4+ T cells, CD4+CD45RO+CD25-. The clonotype comes from a female donor with breast cancer. The CDR3 bases are TGTGCCACCAGCAAACCCGACCCGGTCGACGAGCAGTACTTC. Its translation is CATSKPDPVDEQYF.